This T cell receptor beta chain originates from a study of T cells in narcolepsy. The CDR3 is 15 residues long. Per germline, CDR1 MNHEY and CDR2 SVGAGI. V gave up 0 bases and J gave up 2 bases, with 11 bases separating them. Repertoires were generated with immunoSEQ multiplex PCR, while TCRdb's copy carries only in-frame clones and drops some. The sample carries 21,000 or so clones, 90% to 95% recorded once. Study outcomes and limitations: Same-patient CSF and blood CD4+ T cell clonotypes included HCRT-specific and TRIB2-specific autoreactive ones.

As for this clone: What it binds is not known.

Sequenced sample: CD45RA- memory CD4+ T cells from PBMCs. This TCR came from a human donor with narcolepsy. V and J are TRBV6-5 and TRBJ2-7; possible D gene TRBD2, 6 bases. CDR3 nucleotide sequence: TGTGCCAGCAGTTACTCGCGGGGAACTCCCTACGAGCAGTACTTC. Translating it yields CASSYSRGTPYEQYF.